The clone carrying this T cell receptor beta chain showed up many times. The antigen remains unidentified. The data stem from a study of response to subunit inactivated influenza vaccine. Overall study findings and caveats: The authors suggested that few new T cells are recruited per seasonal influenza vaccination.

With 3 bases removed from V and 11 bases from J, the gap between germline ends came to 15 bases. The V gene's germline CDR1 is LGHNA and CDR2 YSLEER. CDR3 size: 13 residues. From the RT-PCR reads, TCRdb called clonotypes with MiXCR, one entry per CDR3 protein. The sample has hundreds of thousands of distinct CDR3 sequences, around 8% seen once. Sequencing used PBMCs from blood, obtained about 23 months after vaccination. This chain links TRBV4-3 with TRBJ2-3; possible D gene TRBD1, 6 bases. This TCR was sampled from a man aged 50 to 69 who received an inactivated influenza vaccine. CDR3 sequence reads: CASSQSDRYRQYF. The CDR3 DNA follows: TGCGCCAGCAGCCAGTCCGACAGGTATCGGCAGTATTTT.